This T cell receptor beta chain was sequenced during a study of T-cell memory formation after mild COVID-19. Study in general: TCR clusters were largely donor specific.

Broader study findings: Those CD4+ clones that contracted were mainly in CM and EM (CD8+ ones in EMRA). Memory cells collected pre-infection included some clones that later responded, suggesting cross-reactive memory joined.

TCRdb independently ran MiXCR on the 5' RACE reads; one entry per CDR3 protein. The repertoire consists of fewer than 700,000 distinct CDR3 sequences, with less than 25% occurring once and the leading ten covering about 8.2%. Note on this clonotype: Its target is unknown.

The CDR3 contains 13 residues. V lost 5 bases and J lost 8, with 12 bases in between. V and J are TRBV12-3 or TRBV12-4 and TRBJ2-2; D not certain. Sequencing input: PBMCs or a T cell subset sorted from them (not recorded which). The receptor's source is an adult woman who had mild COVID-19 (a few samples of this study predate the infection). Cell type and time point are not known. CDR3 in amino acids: CASSIGKGGELFF. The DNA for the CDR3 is TGTGCCAGCAGTATAGGAAAGGGTGGGGAGCTGTTTTTT.